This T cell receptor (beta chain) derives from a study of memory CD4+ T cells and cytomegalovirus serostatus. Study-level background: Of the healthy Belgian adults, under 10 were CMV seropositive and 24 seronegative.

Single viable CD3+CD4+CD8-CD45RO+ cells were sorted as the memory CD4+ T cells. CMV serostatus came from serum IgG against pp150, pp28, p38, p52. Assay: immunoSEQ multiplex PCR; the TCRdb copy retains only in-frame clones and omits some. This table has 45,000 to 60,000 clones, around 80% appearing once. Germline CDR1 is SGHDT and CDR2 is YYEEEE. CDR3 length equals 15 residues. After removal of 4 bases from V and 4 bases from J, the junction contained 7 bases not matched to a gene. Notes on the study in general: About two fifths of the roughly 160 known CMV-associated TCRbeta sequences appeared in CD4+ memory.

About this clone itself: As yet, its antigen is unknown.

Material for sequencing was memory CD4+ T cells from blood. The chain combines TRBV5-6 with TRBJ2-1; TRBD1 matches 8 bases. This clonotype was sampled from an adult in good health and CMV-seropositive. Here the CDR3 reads CASSIDRGAYNEQFF. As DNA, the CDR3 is TGTGCCAGCAGCATCGACAGGGGAGCGTACAATGAGCAGTTCTTC.